This paragraph covers one T cell receptor beta chain sequence. Looked up from germline, CDR1 is LNHDA and CDR2 is SQIVND (reference sequence). The CDR3 spans 15 residues. Trimming took off 4 bases at V and 3 bases at J, with 14 bases between the two ends. These data come from a study of regulatory T cells in long-lasting Graves disease. CDR3 regions were amplified by Arm-PCR using iRepertoire HTBI primers to build TCR beta libraries. TCRdb used MiXCR to reprocess the multiplex PCR reads, holding one entry per CDR3 protein. The table shows roughly 250,000 distinct CDR3 sequences, with around 18% occurring only once. Time point specified: newly diagnosed GD, antithyroid drugs for less than 3 months. PBMC-extracted RNA yielded the TCR library. These data were also filed under a second study, of T cells in Graves' hyperthyroidism and ophthalmopathy.

This specimen was peripheral blood mononuclear cells (PBMCs), taken at new diagnosis, from a patient treated with antithyroid drugs. The V call is TRBV19, the J call TRBJ2-3; D is possibly TRBD1 (6 bases). The source of this sequence is a woman in her 30s with Graves disease. CDR3 sequence (DNA): TGTGCCAGTAGTAAGGGTCAGGGGTTTACAGATACGCAGTATTTT. Its translation is CASSKGQGFTDTQYF.